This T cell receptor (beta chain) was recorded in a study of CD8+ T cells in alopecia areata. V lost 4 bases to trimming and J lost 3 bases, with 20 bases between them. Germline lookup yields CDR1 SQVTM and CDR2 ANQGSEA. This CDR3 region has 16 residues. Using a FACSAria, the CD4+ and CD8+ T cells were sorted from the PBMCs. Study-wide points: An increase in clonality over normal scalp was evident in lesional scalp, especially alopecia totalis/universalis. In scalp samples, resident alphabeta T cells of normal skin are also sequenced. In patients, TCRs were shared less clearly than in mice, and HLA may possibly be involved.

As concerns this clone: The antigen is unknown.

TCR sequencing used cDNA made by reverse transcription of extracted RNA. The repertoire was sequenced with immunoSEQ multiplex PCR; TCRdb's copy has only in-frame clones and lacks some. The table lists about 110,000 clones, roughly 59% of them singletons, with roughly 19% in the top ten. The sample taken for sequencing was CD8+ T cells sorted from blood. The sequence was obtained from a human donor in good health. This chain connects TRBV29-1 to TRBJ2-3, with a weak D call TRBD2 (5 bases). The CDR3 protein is CSVGGFRSHPTDTQYF. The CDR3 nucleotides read TGCAGCGTTGGAGGGTTTAGGAGTCACCCTACAGATACGCAGTATTTT.